This TCR beta chain was identified during a study of beta chain features in type 1 diabetes. Study-wide background: About 98,000,000 sorted cells were examined across all samples.

The study's findings and limits: Relative to healthy donors, patients appeared to have naive, central memory and Treg TCRB repertoires that were more similar. Among all four CD4+ subsets, Type 1 diabetes patients had TCRB CDR3s that were moderately but significantly shorter.

Each population that was sorted was more than 95% pure. Reverse transcribing all isolated RNA meant expressed TCRB transcripts were sequenced. The table came from immunoSEQ multiplex PCR; TCRdb's copy has only in-frame clones and leaves some out. The table lists approximately 110,000 clones, around 40% of them singletons. This clone was seen more than once but under ten times. The antigen is undetermined. This sequence originates from a young woman in good health. The sequenced sample was stem cell memory CD4+ T cells from blood.

The CDR3 protein is CASSLRGTQETQYF. CDR3 sequence (DNA): TGTGCCAGCAGCTTGCGGGGGACCCAAGAGACCCAGTACTTC. The genes are TRBV7-9 and TRBJ2-5; 7 bases fit TRBD2. CDR1 is SEHNR, CDR2 FQNEAQ, per germline (reference sequence). This CDR3 spans 14 amino acids. V shed 3 bases, J shed 1 base, and the junction held 2 bases outside the gene matches.